This record concerns one T cell receptor beta chain sequence. Its antigen is not identified. This sample stems from a study of PD-1 blockade in classical Hodgkin lymphoma. The V gene's germline CDR1 is WNHNN and CDR2 SYGVQD (reference sequence). This CDR3 contains 13 residues. Trimming left V 1 base short and J 9 bases short, with 10 bases between. General study points: Some patients began nivolumab under 1 year after ASCT. These patients were excluded from later analyses. CD4+ TCR diversity climbed significantly by C4D1, unlike CD8+ TCR diversity. Newly diagnosed patients had diversity similar to the baseline diversity of complete responders.

Each and every patient relapsed after autologous stem cell transplantation, and patients got differing brentuximab vedotin exposure. Complete response, partial response or progressive disease was each patient's best response. Only in-frame clones appear in the TCRdb table, and some are missing; sequencing was by immunoSEQ multiplex PCR. The table shows roughly 11,000 clones, with approximately 84% occurring only once. Sequencing was performed on peripheral blood mononuclear cells (PBMCs), taken at baseline. This clonotype originated in a human donor with classical Hodgkin lymphoma. The rearrangement joins TRBV10-1 to TRBJ2-1; a possible D gene is TRBD1 (5 bases). The CDR3 spells CASSEFQGGEQFF. The CDR3, as DNA: TGCGCCAGCAGTGAGTTTCAGGGCGGTGAGCAGTTCTTC.